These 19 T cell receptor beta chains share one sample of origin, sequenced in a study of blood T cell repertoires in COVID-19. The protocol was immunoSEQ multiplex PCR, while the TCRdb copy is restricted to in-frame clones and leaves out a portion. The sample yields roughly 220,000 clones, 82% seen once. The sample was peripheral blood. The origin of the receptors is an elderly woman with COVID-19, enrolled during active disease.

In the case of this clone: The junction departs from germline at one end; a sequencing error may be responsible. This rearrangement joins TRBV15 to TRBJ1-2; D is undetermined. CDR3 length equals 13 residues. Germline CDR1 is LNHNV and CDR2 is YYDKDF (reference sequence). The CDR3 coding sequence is TGTGCCACCAGCCGAGAGGTACTGAGGGGCTACACCTTC. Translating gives CATSREVLRGYTF.

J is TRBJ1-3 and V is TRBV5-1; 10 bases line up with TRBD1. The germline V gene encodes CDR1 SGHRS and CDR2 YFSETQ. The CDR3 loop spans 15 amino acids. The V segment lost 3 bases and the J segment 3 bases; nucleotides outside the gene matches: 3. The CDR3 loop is CASSSTGGFGNTIYF. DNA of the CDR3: TGCGCCAGCAGCTCGACAGGGGGCTTTGGAAACACCATATATTTT.

CDR3 sequence: CASSQEGSLMAFF. The CDR3 nucleotides are TGCGCCAGCAGCCAAGAGGGCAGTCTGATGGCTTTCTTT. This chain links TRBV4-3 with TRBJ1-1; D unclear. This CDR3 has 13 amino acids. The V end lost 0 bases, the J end lost 11 bases, and 13 bases lay between the germline ends. Germline values: CDR1 LGHNA, CDR2 YSLEER.

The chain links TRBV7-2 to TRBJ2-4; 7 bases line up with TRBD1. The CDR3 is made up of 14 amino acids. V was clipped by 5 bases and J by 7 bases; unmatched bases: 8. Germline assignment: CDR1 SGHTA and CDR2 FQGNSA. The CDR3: CASSPRTGANIQYF. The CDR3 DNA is TGTGCCAGCAGCCCAAGGACAGGCGCGAACATTCAGTACTTC.

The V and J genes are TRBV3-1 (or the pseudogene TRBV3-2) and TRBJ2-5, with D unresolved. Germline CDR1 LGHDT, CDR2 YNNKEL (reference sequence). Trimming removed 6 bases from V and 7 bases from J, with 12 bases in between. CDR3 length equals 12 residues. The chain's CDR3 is CASRQSLGTQYF. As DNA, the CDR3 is TGTGCCAGCAGACAGTCGCTGGGGACCCAGTACTTC.

The DNA of the CDR3 is TGCGCCAGCAGCCAAGATGGCAGGGCCCCTTATGGCTACACCTTC. Translated, it gives CASSQDGRAPYGYTF. The chain employs TRBV4-3 and TRBJ1-2; D possibly corresponds to TRBD1 (5 bases). The CDR3 consists of 15 residues. CDR1 LGHNA and CDR2 YSLEER come from the germline V gene. V lost 0 bases to trimming and J lost 5 bases, with 13 bases between them.

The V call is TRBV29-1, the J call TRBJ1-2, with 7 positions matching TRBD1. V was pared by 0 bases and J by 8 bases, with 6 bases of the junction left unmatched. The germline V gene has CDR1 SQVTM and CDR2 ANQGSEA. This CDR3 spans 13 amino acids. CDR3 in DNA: TGCAGCGTTGAAGATCCAGGGGGTAGAGGCTACACCTTC. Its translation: CSVEDPGGRGYTF.

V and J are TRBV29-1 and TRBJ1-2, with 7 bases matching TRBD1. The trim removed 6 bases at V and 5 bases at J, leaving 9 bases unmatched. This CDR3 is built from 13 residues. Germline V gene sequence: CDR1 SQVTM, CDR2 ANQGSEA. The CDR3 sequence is CSVGGQLGYGYTF. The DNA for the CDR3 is TGCAGCGTGGGGGGACAGCTTGGGTATGGCTACACCTTC.

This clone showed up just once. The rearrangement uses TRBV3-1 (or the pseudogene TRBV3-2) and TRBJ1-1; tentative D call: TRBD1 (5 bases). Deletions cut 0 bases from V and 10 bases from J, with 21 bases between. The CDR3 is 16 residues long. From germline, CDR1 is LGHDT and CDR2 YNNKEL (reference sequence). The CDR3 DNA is TGTGCCAGCAGCCAAGATTTTAAGGGTGCGAGACAGAGAGCTTTCTTT. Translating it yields CASSQDFKGARQRAFF.

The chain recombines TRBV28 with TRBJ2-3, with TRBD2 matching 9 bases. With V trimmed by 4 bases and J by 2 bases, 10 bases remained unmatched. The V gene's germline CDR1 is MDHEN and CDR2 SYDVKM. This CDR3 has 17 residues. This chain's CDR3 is CASSSETTSGFTDTQYF. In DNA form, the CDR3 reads TGTGCCAGCAGTTCAGAGACGACTAGCGGATTCACAGATACGCAGTATTTT.

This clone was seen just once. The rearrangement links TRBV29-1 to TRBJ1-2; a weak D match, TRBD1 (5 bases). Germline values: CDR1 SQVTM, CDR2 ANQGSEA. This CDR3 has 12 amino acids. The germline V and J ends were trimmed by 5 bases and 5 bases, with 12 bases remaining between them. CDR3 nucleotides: TGCAGCGTTCCTGACAGCCTGTATGGCTACACCTTC. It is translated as CSVPDSLYGYTF.

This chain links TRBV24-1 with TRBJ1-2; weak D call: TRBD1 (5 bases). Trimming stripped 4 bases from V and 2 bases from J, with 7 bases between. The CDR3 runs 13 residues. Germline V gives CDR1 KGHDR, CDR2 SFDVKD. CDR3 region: CATSDAGNYGYTF. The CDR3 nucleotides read TGTGCCACCAGTGACGCAGGGAACTATGGCTACACCTTC.

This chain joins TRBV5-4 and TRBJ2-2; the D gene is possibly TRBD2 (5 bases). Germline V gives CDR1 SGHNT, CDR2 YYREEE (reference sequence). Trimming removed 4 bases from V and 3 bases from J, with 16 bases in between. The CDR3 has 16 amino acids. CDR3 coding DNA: TGTGCCAGCAGCCGTCTAGCTTTGTCCGACACCGGGGAGCTGTTTTTT. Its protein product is CASSRLALSDTGELFF. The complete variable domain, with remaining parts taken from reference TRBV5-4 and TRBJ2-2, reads ETGVTQSPTHLIKTRGQQVTLRCSSQSGHNTVSWYQQALGQGPQFIFQYYREEENGRGNFPPRFSGLQFPNYSSELNVNALELDDSALYLCASSRLALSDTGELFFGEGSRLTVL.

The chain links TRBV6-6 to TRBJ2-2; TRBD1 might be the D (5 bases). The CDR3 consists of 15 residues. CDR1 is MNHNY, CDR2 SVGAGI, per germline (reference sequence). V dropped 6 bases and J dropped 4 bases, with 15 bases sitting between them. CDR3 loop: CASSAPIGATGELFF. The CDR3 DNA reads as TGTGCCAGCAGCGCCCCTATAGGGGCCACCGGGGAGCTGTTTTTT.

In DNA, the CDR3 is TGCGCCAGCAGGGCGACTAGCCGAGAGACCCAGTACTTC. It specifies CASRATSRETQYF. The chain links TRBV5-1 to TRBJ2-5; 7 nucleotides line up with TRBD2. CDR3 length equals 13 residues. With V trimmed by 5 bases and J by 4 bases, 5 bases remained unmatched. Germline-derived CDR1 and CDR2 are SGHRS and YFSETQ.

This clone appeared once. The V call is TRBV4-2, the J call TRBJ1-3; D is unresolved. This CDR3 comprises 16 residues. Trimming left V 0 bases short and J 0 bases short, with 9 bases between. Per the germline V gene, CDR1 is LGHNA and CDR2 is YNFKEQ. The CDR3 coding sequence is TGTGCCAGCAGCCAAGATCCCGGGTTCTCTGGAAACACCATATATTTT. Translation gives CASSQDPGFSGNTIYF.

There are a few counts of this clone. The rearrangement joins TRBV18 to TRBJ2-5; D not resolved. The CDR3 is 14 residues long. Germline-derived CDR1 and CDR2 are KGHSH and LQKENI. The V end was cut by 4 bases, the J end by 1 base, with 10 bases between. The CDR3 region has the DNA TGTGCCAGCTCACTTCGCTCGGGCCAAGAGACCCAGTACTTC. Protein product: CASSLRSGQETQYF.

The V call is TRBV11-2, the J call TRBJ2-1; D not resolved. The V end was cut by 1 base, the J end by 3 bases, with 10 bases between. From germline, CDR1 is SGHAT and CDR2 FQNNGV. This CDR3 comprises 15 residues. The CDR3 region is CASSLGRYNYNEQFF. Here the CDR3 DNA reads TGTGCCAGCAGCTTAGGTCGTTATAACTACAATGAGCAGTTCTTC.

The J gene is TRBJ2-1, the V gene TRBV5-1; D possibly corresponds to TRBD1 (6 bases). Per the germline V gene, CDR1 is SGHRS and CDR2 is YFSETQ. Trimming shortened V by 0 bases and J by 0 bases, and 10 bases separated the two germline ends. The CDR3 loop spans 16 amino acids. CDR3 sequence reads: CASSLDGTPSYNEQFF. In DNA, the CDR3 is TGCGCCAGCAGCTTGGATGGGACACCCTCCTACAATGAGCAGTTCTTC.